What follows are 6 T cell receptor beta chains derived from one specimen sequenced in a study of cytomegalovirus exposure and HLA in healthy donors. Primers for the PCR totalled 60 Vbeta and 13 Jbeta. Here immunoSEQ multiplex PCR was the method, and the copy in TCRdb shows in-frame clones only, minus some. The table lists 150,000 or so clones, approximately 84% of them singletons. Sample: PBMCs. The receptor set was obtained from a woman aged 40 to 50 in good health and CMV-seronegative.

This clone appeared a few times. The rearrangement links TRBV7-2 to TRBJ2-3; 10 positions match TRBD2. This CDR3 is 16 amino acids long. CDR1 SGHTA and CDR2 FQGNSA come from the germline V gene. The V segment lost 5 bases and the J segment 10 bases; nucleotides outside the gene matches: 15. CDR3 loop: CASSLFGAGGGGAQYF. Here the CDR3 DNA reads TGTGCCAGCAGCCTCTTTGGAGCGGGAGGGGGGGGAGCGCAGTATTTT.

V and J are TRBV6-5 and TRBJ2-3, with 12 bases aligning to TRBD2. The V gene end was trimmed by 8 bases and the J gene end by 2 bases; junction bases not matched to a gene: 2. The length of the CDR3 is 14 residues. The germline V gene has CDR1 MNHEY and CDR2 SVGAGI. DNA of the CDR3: TGTGCCAGCCGGACTAGCGGGACCACAGATACGCAGTATTTT. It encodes CASRTSGTTDTQYF.

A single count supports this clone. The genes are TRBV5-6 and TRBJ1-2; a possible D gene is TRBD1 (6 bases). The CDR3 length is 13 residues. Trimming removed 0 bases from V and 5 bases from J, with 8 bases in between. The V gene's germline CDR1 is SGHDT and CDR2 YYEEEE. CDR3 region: CASSLGDTYGYTF. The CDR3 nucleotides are TGTGCCAGCAGCTTGGGGGACACATATGGCTACACCTTC.

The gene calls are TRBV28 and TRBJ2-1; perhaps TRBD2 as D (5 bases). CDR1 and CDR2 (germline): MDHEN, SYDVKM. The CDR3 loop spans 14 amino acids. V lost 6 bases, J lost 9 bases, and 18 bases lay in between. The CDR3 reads CASSPRLLAREQFF. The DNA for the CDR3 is TGTGCCAGCAGCCCCAGGCTTCTAGCTCGTGAGCAGTTCTTC.

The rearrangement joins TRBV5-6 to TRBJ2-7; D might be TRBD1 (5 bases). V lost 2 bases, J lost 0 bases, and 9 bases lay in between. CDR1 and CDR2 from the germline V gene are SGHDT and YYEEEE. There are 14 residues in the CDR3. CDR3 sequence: CASSLWGSSYEQYF. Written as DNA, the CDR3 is TGTGCCAGCAGCTTATGGGGCAGCTCCTACGAGCAGTACTTC.

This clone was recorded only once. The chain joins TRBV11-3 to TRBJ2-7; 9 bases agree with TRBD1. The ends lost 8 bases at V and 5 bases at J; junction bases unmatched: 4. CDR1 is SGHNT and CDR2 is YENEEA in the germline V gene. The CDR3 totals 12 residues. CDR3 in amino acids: CASEGQGHEQYF. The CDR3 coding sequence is TGTGCCAGCGAGGGACAGGGCCACGAGCAGTACTTC. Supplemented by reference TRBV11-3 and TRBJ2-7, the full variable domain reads EAGVVQSPRYKIIEKKQPVAFWCNPISGHNTLYWYLQNLGQGPELLIRYENEEAVDDSQLPKDRFSAERLKGVDSTLKIQPAELGDSAVYLCASEGQGHEQYFGPGTRLTVT.